The present T cell receptor beta chain was sequenced within a study of early T cells in non-severe SARS-CoV-2 infection. Study-level information: With bulk RNA from unsorted whole blood as input, sequencing yielded unpaired chains.

This clonotype showed up just a few times. TCRdb re-called the 5' RACE reads through MiXCR, storing one row per CDR3 protein. The sample yields about 83,000 distinct CDR3 sequences, 9% to 15% seen once. This CDR3 contains 15 residues. With 4 bases removed from V and 1 base from J, the gap between germline ends came to 13 bases. Germline-derived CDR1 and CDR2 are MDHEN and SYDVKM. V and J are TRBV28 and TRBJ2-5; weak D call: TRBD1 (6 bases). This clonotype was obtained from an adult who was a healthcare worker with PCR-confirmed SARS-CoV-2 infection or an uninfected control (not recorded which). Sequencing input: whole blood. The CDR3 spells CASSSGHMAQETQYF. The CDR3 region has the DNA TGTGCCAGCAGTTCGGGACACATGGCCCAAGAGACCCAGTACTTC. Complete variable domain (other parts from reference TRBV28 and TRBJ2-5): DVKVTQSSRYLVKRTGEKVFLECVQDMDHENMFWYRQDPGLGLRLIYFSYDVKMKEKGDIPEGYSVSREKKERFSLILESASTNQTSMYLCASSSGHMAQETQYFGPGTRLLVL.